This T cell receptor beta chain was found in a study of cytomegalovirus exposure and HLA in healthy donors. 13 Jbeta primers and 60 Vbeta primers were used for the PCR. Clones were read by immunoSEQ multiplex PCR, and TCRdb kept only the in-frame ones, dropping some. Of about 120,000 clones in the sample, over 75% were seen once. The CDR3 sequence is 17 residues long. V shed 0 bases, J shed 4 bases, and the junction held 7 bases outside the gene matches. Germline V gene data show CDR1 as ENHRY and CDR2 as SYGVKD. The source material was PBMCs. The TCR originated in a man aged 40-49 years in good health and CMV-seronegative. V and J are TRBV10-3 and TRBJ2-2, with 8 bases that match TRBD2. The chain's CDR3 is CAISESAGGGSTGELFF. The CDR3 DNA follows: TGTGCCATCAGTGAGTCTGCGGGGGGTGGTAGCACCGGGGAGCTGTTTTTT.